The sequence of this TCR beta chain was determined in a study of cytomegalovirus exposure and HLA in healthy donors. The CDR3 sequence is 13 residues long. CDR1 is MNHNS, CDR2 SASEGT, per germline. A multiplex PCR was run with 60 Vbeta primers and 13 Jbeta primers. Clones were sequenced by immunoSEQ multiplex PCR, and TCRdb holds only the in-frame ones, with some missing. Among 200,000 to 300,000 clones listed, 80% to 90% were seen once. The clonotype originates from a woman in her thirties or forties in good health and CMV-seropositive. The sequenced material came from PBMCs. The chain joins TRBV6-1 to TRBJ2-5; TRBD2 agrees at 9 bases. The end of the DNA fits TRBJ2-7 better, so the J call may be wrong. CDR3 nucleotide sequence: TGTGCCAGCAGGGCGGGACTAGCCTCCGAGCAGTACTTC. Protein: CASRAGLASEQYF.